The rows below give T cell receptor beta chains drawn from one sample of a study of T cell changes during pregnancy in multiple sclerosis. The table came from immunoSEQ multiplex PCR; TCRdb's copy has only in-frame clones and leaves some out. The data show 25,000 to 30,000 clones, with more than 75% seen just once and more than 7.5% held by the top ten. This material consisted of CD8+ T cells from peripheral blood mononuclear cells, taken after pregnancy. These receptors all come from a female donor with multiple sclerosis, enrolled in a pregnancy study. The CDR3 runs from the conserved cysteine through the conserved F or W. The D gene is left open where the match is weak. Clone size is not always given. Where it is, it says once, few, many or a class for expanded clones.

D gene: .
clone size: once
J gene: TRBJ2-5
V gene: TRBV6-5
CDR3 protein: CASSEGGIGRETQYF
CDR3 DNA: TGTGCCAGCAGCGAGGGGGGGATTGGTAGGGAGACCCAGTACTTC

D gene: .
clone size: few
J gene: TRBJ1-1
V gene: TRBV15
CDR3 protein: CATSHILNTEAFF
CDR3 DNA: TGTGCCACCAGCCACATCCTGAACACTGAAGCTTTCTTT

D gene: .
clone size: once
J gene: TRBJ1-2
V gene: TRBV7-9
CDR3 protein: CASSDWRGYTF
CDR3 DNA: TGTGCCAGCAGCGATTGGAGGGGCTACACCTTC

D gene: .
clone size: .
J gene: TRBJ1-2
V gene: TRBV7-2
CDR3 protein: CASSLWTGGDYGYTF
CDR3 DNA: TGTGCCAGCAGCTTATGGACGGGGGGGGACTATGGCTACACCTTC

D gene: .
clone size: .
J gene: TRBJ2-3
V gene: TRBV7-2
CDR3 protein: CASSPGQPSTDTQYF
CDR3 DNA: TGTGCCAGCAGCCCCGGTCAACCTAGCACAGATACGCAGTATTTT

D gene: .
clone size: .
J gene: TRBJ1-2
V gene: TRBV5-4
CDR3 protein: CASSPNHRVGNYGYTF
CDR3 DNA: TGTGCCAGCAGCCCGAACCACAGGGTGGGGAACTATGGCTACACCTTC

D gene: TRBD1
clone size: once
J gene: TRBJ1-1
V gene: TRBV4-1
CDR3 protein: CASSPRQGVAEAFF
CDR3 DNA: TGCGCCAGCAGCCCGAGACAGGGGGTGGCTGAAGCTTTCTTT

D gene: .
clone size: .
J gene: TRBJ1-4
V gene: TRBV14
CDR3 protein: CASSQTGYGKLFF
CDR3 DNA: TGTGCCAGCAGCCAAACTGGTTATGGAAAACTGTTTTTT

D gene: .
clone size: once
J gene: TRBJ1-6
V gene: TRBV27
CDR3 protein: CASGRTGEGYNSPLHF
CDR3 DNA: TGTGCCAGCGGGCGGACGGGGGAAGGCTATAATTCACCCCTCCACTTT

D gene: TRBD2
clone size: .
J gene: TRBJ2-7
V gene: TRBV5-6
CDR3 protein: CASSFGGVSYEQYF
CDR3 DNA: TGTGCCAGCAGCTTCGGGGGGGTGTCCTACGAGCAGTACTTC

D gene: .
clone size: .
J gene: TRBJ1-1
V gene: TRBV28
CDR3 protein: CASRRVWGRTEAFF
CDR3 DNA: TGTGCCAGCAGACGGGTATGGGGGAGGACTGAAGCTTTCTTT

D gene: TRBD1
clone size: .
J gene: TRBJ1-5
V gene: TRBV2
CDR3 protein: CASSIWTGASNQPQHF
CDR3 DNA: TGTGCCAGCAGTATTTGGACAGGGGCAAGCAATCAGCCCCAGCATTTT

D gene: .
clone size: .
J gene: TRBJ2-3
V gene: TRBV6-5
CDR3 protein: CASSYSGQTDTQYF
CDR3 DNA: TGTGCCAGCAGTTACTCGGGCCAGACAGATACGCAGTATTTT

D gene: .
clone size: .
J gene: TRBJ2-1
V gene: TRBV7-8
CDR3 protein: CASSFEAQLLF
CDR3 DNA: TGTGCCAGCAGCTTCGAGGCCCAGCTGCTCTTC

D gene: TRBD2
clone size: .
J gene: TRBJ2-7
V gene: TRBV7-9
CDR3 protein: CASSFPVAGSSYEQYF
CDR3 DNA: TGTGCCAGCAGCTTCCCGGTAGCGGGGAGCTCCTACGAGCAGTACTTC

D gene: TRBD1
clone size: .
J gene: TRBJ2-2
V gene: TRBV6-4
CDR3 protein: CASRTGGNTGELFF
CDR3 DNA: TGTGCCAGCAGAACAGGGGGGAACACCGGGGAGCTGTTTTTT